The 5 T cell receptor beta chains reported below all come from one sample, sequenced in a study of CD8 T cells in ankylosing spondylitis (dated by TCRdb to 2017 to 2019). The library was made by 5' RACE. The sequencer listed for this sample is Illumina HiSeq 2500. Through fastp at Q25 and MiXCR, TCRdb rebuilt clones from the public reads, retaining in-frame beta chains. Rows with one shared CDR3 protein collapse into an entry with the most common genes and DNA. The sample table holds around 150,000 distinct CDR3 sequences, of which more than 9% were seen once. The biggest ten clones account for about 27% of the sample. Sequencing was done on a sample of blood, either unsorted or a sorted T cell fraction (not recorded which). These receptors all come from a male donor with ankylosing spondylitis or in good health (not recorded which).

At least ten counts were recorded for this clonotype. The rearrangement joins TRBV5-1 to TRBJ1-1, with 8 bases lining up with TRBD1. The V gene end was trimmed by 4 bases and the J gene end by 1 base; junction bases not matched to a gene: 3. Germline CDR1 SGHRS, CDR2 YFSETQ. The CDR3 is made up of 14 amino acids. The CDR3 sequence: CASSGQGANTEAFF. CDR3 nucleotide sequence: TGCGCCAGCAGCGGACAGGGTGCGAACACTGAAGCTTTCTTT.

This clonotype came up many times. The chain uses TRBV9 and TRBJ2-2; 8 positions agree with TRBD1. Germline CDR1 and CDR2: SGDLS and YYNGEE. The CDR3 loop spans 15 amino acids. J lost 5 bases, V lost 3 bases, and 6 bases had no gene match. CDR3 bases: TGTGCCAGCAGCGGAGGACAGGGTGGAACCGGGGAGCTGTTTTTT. Translation gives CASSGGQGGTGELFF.

V is TRBV6-1 and J is TRBJ2-2, with D perhaps TRBD2 (6 bases). CDR3 length: 14 amino acids. Germline CDR1 reads MNHNS; CDR2 reads SASEGT. Trimming took off 8 bases at V and 0 bases at J, with 10 bases between the two ends. The CDR3 DNA is TGTGCCAGCCGCCAGCGGGCGAACACCGGGGAGCTGTTTTTT. Its translation: CASRQRANTGELFF.

This clonotype came up many times. The chain carries TRBV5-1 and TRBJ2-3; perhaps TRBD1 as D (6 bases). Germline CDR1 is SGHRS and CDR2 is YFSETQ. The V end was cut by 4 bases, the J end by 2 bases, with 14 bases between. The CDR3 loop spans 15 amino acids. The CDR3 region has the DNA TGCGCCAGCAGCCGAGCGACAGGAATCACAGATACGCAGTATTTT. Translation: CASSRATGITDTQYF.

V is TRBV25-1 and J is TRBJ2-1, with 7 bases fitting TRBD1. The ends lost 7 bases at V and 3 bases at J; junction bases unmatched: 6. Germline lookup yields CDR1 MGHDK and CDR2 SYGVNS. The CDR3 covers 14 residues. CDR3: CASTKQGNYNEQFF. Here the CDR3 DNA reads TGTGCCAGCACTAAACAGGGGAACTACAATGAGCAGTTCTTC. The full variable domain, completed using reference TRBV25-1 and TRBJ2-1, is EADIYQTPRYLVIGTGKKITLECSQTMGHDKMYWYQQDPGMELHLIHYSYGVNSTEKGDLSSESTVSRIRTEHFPLTLESARPSHTSQYLCASTKQGNYNEQFFGPGTRLTVL.